This T cell receptor (beta chain) was documented in a study of blood T cells in healthy people across ages. Findings and limits, study-wide: Estimates of total diversity, which came from one million sequenced T cells, were considered to be underestimates. Compared with aged donors, long-lived donors showed fewer expanded clones, suggesting selection.

Healthy Russian Caucasian donors spanned ages roughly 6 to 90 years. The authors extracted at least 5 micrograms of total RNA per sample. Germline V lookup: CDR1 MGHRA, CDR2 YSYEKL. This CDR3 contains 15 residues. Through a sample-barcoded 5' primer and a J-beta primer mix, a second PCR was run for roughly 6 to 11 cycles. MiXCR was run by TCRdb on the 5' RACE reads, yielding one entry per CDR3 protein. The sample shows approximately 1.5 million distinct CDR3 sequences, almost 35% of them seen only once. In this sample, this clonotype turned up once. Its cognate antigen is unknown. The junction does not match germline at one end; this may be a read error.

The sequence was obtained from a woman aged 25 to 39 in good health. The sample comprised blood. The chain uses TRBV4-1 and TRBJ1-1; perhaps TRBD1 as D (6 bases). The CDR3 DNA reads TGCGCCGGCAGCCAGATGATACAGGGGAACACTGAAGCTTTCTTT. Translated: CAGSQMIQGNTEAFF.